These T cell receptor beta chains were read from a single sample in a study of beta chain features in type 1 diabetes. TCRdb keeps only in-frame clones here, not all; method: immunoSEQ multiplex PCR. Among fewer than 150,000 clones, 6.9% were seen once, and the ten largest hold under 1.5%. Source material: central memory CD4+ T cells from blood. Receptor source: a woman aged 25 to 39 in good health. The CDR3 runs from the conserved cysteine through the conserved F or W. A D gene is named only where the DNA matches it firmly. Some rows mark clone size as missing; the rest say once, few, many or name a class of expanded clone.

j_gene: TRBJ2-3; d_gene: NA; abundance: NA; v_gene: TRBV7-2; CDR3nt: TGTGCCAGCAGCTTAGGCTATCGGGGATCTGATACGCAGTATTTT; CDR3aa: CASSLGYRGSDTQYF
j_gene: TRBJ2-7; d_gene: NA; abundance: NA; v_gene: TRBV2; CDR3nt: TGTGCCAGCAGTGAAGCGAAAACAGGGGGAGGGGACGAGCAGTACTTC; CDR3aa: CASSEAKTGGGDEQYF
j_gene: TRBJ1-5; d_gene: TRBD1; abundance: few; v_gene: TRBV30; CDR3nt: TGTGCCTGGAGTGTTTCAGGGGGCGATCAGCCCCAGCATTTT; CDR3aa: CAWSVSGGDQPQHF
j_gene: TRBJ1-3; d_gene: NA; abundance: few; v_gene: TRBV4-3; CDR3nt: TGCGCCAGCAGCCCAAAGACTGGCTCTGGAAACACCATATATTTT; CDR3aa: CASSPKTGSGNTIYF
j_gene: TRBJ2-5; d_gene: TRBD2; abundance: many; v_gene: TRBV5-1; CDR3nt: TGCGCCAGCACCGCACTAGCGGGAGAGGGGACCCAGTACTTC; CDR3aa: CASTALAGEGTQYF
j_gene: TRBJ2-3; d_gene: NA; abundance: few; v_gene: TRBV21-1; CDR3nt: TGTGCCAGCAGCCCCGGGACTAGCAGATCAGATACGCAGTATTTT; CDR3aa: CASSPGTSRSDTQYF
j_gene: TRBJ2-3; d_gene: TRBD2; abundance: NA; v_gene: TRBV7-3; CDR3nt: TGTGCCAGCAGCGCAACCGGGACTAGCGGGTTCCAAGATACGCAGTATTTT; CDR3aa: CASSATGTSGFQDTQYF
j_gene: TRBJ1-1; d_gene: NA; abundance: NA; v_gene: TRBV28; CDR3nt: TGTGCCGCGGGGAGGCACCTGAACACTGAAGCTTTCTTT; CDR3aa: CAAGRHLNTEAFF
j_gene: TRBJ2-5; d_gene: NA; abundance: NA; v_gene: TRBV7-2; CDR3nt: TGTGCCAGCAGCTCCGGTCTGTTGGAGACCCAGTACTTC; CDR3aa: CASSSGLLETQYF
j_gene: TRBJ2-7; d_gene: NA; abundance: once; v_gene: TRBV7-3; CDR3nt: TGTGCCAGCAGCTTCGGACAGTCCTACGAGCAGTACTTC; CDR3aa: CASSFGQSYEQYF
j_gene: TRBJ1-4; d_gene: TRBD1; abundance: few; v_gene: TRBV28; CDR3nt: TGTGCCAGCAGGTCCTCAGGGGGCGGCACTAATGAAAAACTGTTTTTT; CDR3aa: CASRSSGGGTNEKLFF
j_gene: TRBJ1-5; d_gene: NA; abundance: many; v_gene: TRBV7-2; CDR3nt: TGTGCCAGCAGCTTAGGCCGACAGAAGAATCAGCCCCAGCATTTT; CDR3aa: CASSLGRQKNQPQHF
j_gene: TRBJ1-4; d_gene: NA; abundance: few; v_gene: TRBV19; CDR3nt: TGTGCCGGAGGTGGGAACAGGGATGAAAAACTGTTTTTT; CDR3aa: CAGGGNRDEKLFF
j_gene: TRBJ2-7; d_gene: TRBD1; abundance: few; v_gene: TRBV18; CDR3nt: TGTGCCAGCTCACTCACCCCAGGGGGCCACGAGCAGTACTTC; CDR3aa: CASSLTPGGHEQYF
j_gene: TRBJ2-1; d_gene: NA; abundance: NA; v_gene: TRBV7-6; CDR3nt: TGTGCCAGCAGCTTACCGGGAGCGAATGAGCAGTTCTTC; CDR3aa: CASSLPGANEQFF
j_gene: TRBJ1-1; d_gene: NA; abundance: few; v_gene: TRBV5-4; CDR3nt: TGTGCCAGCAGCCCCTTCGGGGGGATAGGCACTGAAGCTTTCTTT; CDR3aa: CASSPFGGIGTEAFF
j_gene: TRBJ1-2; d_gene: TRBD1; abundance: few; v_gene: TRBV18; CDR3nt: TGTGCCAGCTCAGAGTCGACAGGGCTCTATGGCTACACCTTC; CDR3aa: CASSESTGLYGYTF
j_gene: TRBJ1-2; d_gene: NA; abundance: NA; v_gene: TRBV28; CDR3nt: TGTGCCAGCAGTTCCGGACAGAGCTATGGCTACACCTTC; CDR3aa: CASSSGQSYGYTF
j_gene: TRBJ2-3; d_gene: NA; abundance: NA; v_gene: TRBV7-9; CDR3nt: TGTGCCAGCAGCGAGCGGGCGGAGCGCACAGATACGCAGTATTTT; CDR3aa: CASSERAERTDTQYF
j_gene: TRBJ2-1; d_gene: TRBD2; abundance: few; v_gene: TRBV14; CDR3nt: TGTGCCAGCAGCCCACTGGACGGCGGGACTAACAATGAGCAGTTCTTC; CDR3aa: CASSPLDGGTNNEQFF
j_gene: TRBJ1-5; d_gene: NA; abundance: few; v_gene: TRBV28; CDR3nt: TGTGCCAGCACCCCCTGGGAACAGCCCCAGGGTCAGCCCCAGCATTTT; CDR3aa: CASTPWEQPQGQPQHF
j_gene: TRBJ1-1; d_gene: NA; abundance: NA; v_gene: TRBV29-1; CDR3nt: TGCAGCGTTGCCCGAGATCAGAACACTGAAGCTTTCTTT; CDR3aa: CSVARDQNTEAFF
j_gene: TRBJ2-7; d_gene: NA; abundance: NA; v_gene: TRBV7-2; CDR3nt: TGTGCCAGCAGATCACAGGTCGACCCCCTCTACGAGCAGTACTTC; CDR3aa: CASRSQVDPLYEQYF
j_gene: TRBJ2-3; d_gene: TRBD1; abundance: NA; v_gene: TRBV7-8; CDR3nt: TGTGCCAGCAGCCCGAGCCGAGTCGGGACAGGGGCAGATACGCAGTATTTT; CDR3aa: CASSPSRVGTGADTQYF
j_gene: TRBJ2-7; d_gene: NA; abundance: NA; v_gene: TRBV11-2; CDR3nt: TGTGCCAGCAGCTTAAATCGGGACTACGAGCAGTACTTC; CDR3aa: CASSLNRDYEQYF
j_gene: TRBJ2-7; d_gene: NA; abundance: few; v_gene: TRBV7-2; CDR3nt: TGTGCCAGCAGCCCACCCCCAGTGGGGGCCCACGAGCAGTACTTC; CDR3aa: CASSPPPVGAHEQYF
j_gene: TRBJ2-1; d_gene: TRBD2; abundance: NA; v_gene: TRBV2; CDR3nt: TGTGCCAGCAGTGACCACAGACTAGCGAACAATGAGCAGTTCTTC; CDR3aa: CASSDHRLANNEQFF
j_gene: TRBJ1-2; d_gene: TRBD1; abundance: few; v_gene: TRBV28; CDR3nt: TGTGCCAGCAGTTCGGTAGGGGGACAGGGAGGCTATGGCTACACCTTC; CDR3aa: CASSSVGGQGGYGYTF
j_gene: TRBJ2-2; d_gene: NA; abundance: NA; v_gene: TRBV6-5; CDR3nt: TGTGCCAGCAGTTATGGCAAGACAACCGGGGAGCTGTTTTTT; CDR3aa: CASSYGKTTGELFF
j_gene: TRBJ1-2; d_gene: NA; abundance: NA; v_gene: TRBV28; CDR3nt: TGTGCCAGCAGTTTACCACTAGGGAGCTATGGCTACACCTTC; CDR3aa: CASSLPLGSYGYTF
j_gene: TRBJ2-1; d_gene: NA; abundance: few; v_gene: TRBV7-6; CDR3nt: TGTGCCAGCAGCCTCCAATCAGGTTGGAATGAGCAGTTCTTC; CDR3aa: CASSLQSGWNEQFF
j_gene: TRBJ2-3; d_gene: NA; abundance: few; v_gene: TRBV9; CDR3nt: TGTGCCAGCAGCGCCACTTATAGCACAGATACGCAGTATTTT; CDR3aa: CASSATYSTDTQYF
j_gene: TRBJ1-1; d_gene: NA; abundance: few; v_gene: TRBV11-2; CDR3nt: TGTGCCAGCAGCTTACAGGGATACACTGAAGCTTTCTTT; CDR3aa: CASSLQGYTEAFF
j_gene: TRBJ2-2; d_gene: NA; abundance: few; v_gene: TRBV7-6; CDR3nt: TGTGCCAGCAGCCTCGGGACAACCACCGGGGAGCTGTTTTTT; CDR3aa: CASSLGTTTGELFF
j_gene: TRBJ2-3; d_gene: NA; abundance: many; v_gene: TRBV5-1; CDR3nt: TGCGCCAGCAGCGCCGGACTAAGCTCAGATACGCAGTATTTT; CDR3aa: CASSAGLSSDTQYF
j_gene: TRBJ2-5; d_gene: NA; abundance: few; v_gene: TRBV7-6; CDR3nt: TGTGCCAGCAGCTTAGGGGTTCGGGACGGGGGGTACTTC; CDR3aa: CASSLGVRDGGYF
j_gene: TRBJ2-1; d_gene: NA; abundance: few; v_gene: TRBV7-2; CDR3nt: TGTGCCAGCAGCGCCCAGAGCGGTCACGAGCAGTTCTTC; CDR3aa: CASSAQSGHEQFF
j_gene: TRBJ2-7; d_gene: TRBD2; abundance: NA; v_gene: TRBV30; CDR3nt: TGTGCCTGGGACCGCCTGGAACTAGCGGGAGGGTCGGAGCAGTACTTC; CDR3aa: CAWDRLELAGGSEQYF
j_gene: TRBJ2-1; d_gene: TRBD2; abundance: many; v_gene: TRBV19; CDR3nt: TGTGCCAGTAGTACTAGCGGGATTTCCTACAATGAGCAGTTCTTC; CDR3aa: CASSTSGISYNEQFF
j_gene: TRBJ2-1; d_gene: TRBD2; abundance: few; v_gene: TRBV7-9; CDR3nt: TGTGCCAGCAGCCAGCAGACTAGCGGGAGGGGCCTTGAGCAGTTCTTC; CDR3aa: CASSQQTSGRGLEQFF
j_gene: TRBJ2-1; d_gene: TRBD2; abundance: few; v_gene: TRBV6-4; CDR3nt: TGTGCCAGCAGCCGGACTAGCTGGGATGAGCAGTTCTTC; CDR3aa: CASSRTSWDEQFF
j_gene: TRBJ1-5; d_gene: NA; abundance: NA; v_gene: TRBV6-6; CDR3nt: TGTGCCAGCAAAACGGACACCGTAGGGACCCAGCATTTT; CDR3aa: CASKTDTVGTQHF
j_gene: TRBJ2-2; d_gene: TRBD1; abundance: NA; v_gene: TRBV11-2; CDR3nt: TGTGCCAGCAGCCAGGGGGTACTTTCCGGGGAGCTGTTTTTT; CDR3aa: CASSQGVLSGELFF
j_gene: TRBJ2-5; d_gene: TRBD2; abundance: NA; v_gene: TRBV19; CDR3nt: TGTGCCAGTAAGGGTATACGGGAGGGCCAAGAGACCCAGTACTTC; CDR3aa: CASKGIREGQETQYF
j_gene: TRBJ1-5; d_gene: NA; abundance: few; v_gene: TRBV20-1; CDR3nt: TGCAGTGCTTCGGGGAATCAGCCCCAGCATTTT; CDR3aa: CSASGNQPQHF
j_gene: TRBJ2-7; d_gene: TRBD2; abundance: few; v_gene: TRBV18; CDR3nt: TGTGCCAGCTCACCCCTCAGCGGGGGCAGCTCCTACGAGCAGTACTTC; CDR3aa: CASSPLSGGSSYEQYF
j_gene: TRBJ2-1; d_gene: NA; abundance: few; v_gene: TRBV12-1; CDR3nt: TGTGCCAGCAGCTTTGGCGCTAGCGGGCGCTCCTACAATGAGCAGTTCTTC; CDR3aa: CASSFGASGRSYNEQFF
j_gene: TRBJ2-7; d_gene: TRBD2; abundance: NA; v_gene: TRBV18; CDR3nt: TGTGCCAGCTCACCAGGACTTGCGGGAGGACCCTACGAGCAGTACTTC; CDR3aa: CASSPGLAGGPYEQYF
j_gene: TRBJ2-3; d_gene: TRBD2; abundance: many; v_gene: TRBV28; CDR3nt: TGTGCCAGCAGTTTATCTTTCGGGAGGGCCCAAGCGGCAGATACGCAGTATTTT; CDR3aa: CASSLSFGRAQAADTQYF
j_gene: TRBJ2-1; d_gene: NA; abundance: many; v_gene: TRBV11-2; CDR3nt: TGTGCCAGCAGCTTAGGACGGGTGCGGCAGTTCTTC; CDR3aa: CASSLGRVRQFF
j_gene: TRBJ2-5; d_gene: NA; abundance: NA; v_gene: TRBV2; CDR3nt: TGTGCCAGCAGTGGCGAAGGAGGGCAGACCCAGTACTTC; CDR3aa: CASSGEGGQTQYF
j_gene: TRBJ2-7; d_gene: NA; abundance: many; v_gene: TRBV5-1; CDR3nt: TGCGCCAGCAGCTTGGGTAGACGGAGTAACGAGCAGTACTTC; CDR3aa: CASSLGRRSNEQYF